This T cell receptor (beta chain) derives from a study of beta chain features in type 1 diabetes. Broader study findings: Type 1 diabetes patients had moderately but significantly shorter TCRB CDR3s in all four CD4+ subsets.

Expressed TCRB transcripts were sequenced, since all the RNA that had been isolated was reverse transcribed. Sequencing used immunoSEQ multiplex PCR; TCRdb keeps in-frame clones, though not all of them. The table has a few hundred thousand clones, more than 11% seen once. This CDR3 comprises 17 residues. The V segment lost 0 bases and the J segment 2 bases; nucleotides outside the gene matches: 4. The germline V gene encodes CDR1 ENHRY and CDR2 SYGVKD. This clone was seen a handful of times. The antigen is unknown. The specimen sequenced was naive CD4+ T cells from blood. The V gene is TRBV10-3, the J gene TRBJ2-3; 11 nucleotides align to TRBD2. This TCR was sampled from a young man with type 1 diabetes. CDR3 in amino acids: CAISESTSGGLTDTQYF. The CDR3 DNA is TGTGCCATCAGTGAGTCCACTAGCGGGGGCCTCACAGATACGCAGTATTTT.